The rows below give T cell receptor beta chains drawn from one sample of a study of cytomegalovirus exposure and HLA in healthy donors. Clones were read by immunoSEQ multiplex PCR, and TCRdb kept only the in-frame ones, dropping some. Recorded for this sample: roughly 200,000 clones. Sequences were obtained from PBMCs. These receptors all come from a man aged 25 to 40 in good health and CMV-seronegative. CDR3s include the opening cysteine and the closing phenylalanine or tryptophan. D genes are given only for firm matches.

j_call d_call v_call cdr3_nt cdr3_aa
TRBJ2-1 NA TRBV20-1 TGCAGTCCGGGCGGGAATGAGCAGTTCTTC CSPGGNEQFF
TRBJ2-2 NA TRBV2 TGTGCCAGCAGTGTCAACACGTTAACATTGGGGGAGCTGTTTTTT CASSVNTLTLGELFF
TRBJ2-5 TRBD2 TRBV6-1 TGTGCCAGCAGTGAAGGACTAGCGGGAGTGGGGACCCAGTACTTC CASSEGLAGVGTQYF
TRBJ1-2 NA TRBV18 TGTGCCAGCTCACCCGGCTCAGGGGATTCGGGCTACACCTTC CASSPGSGDSGYTF
TRBJ2-1 TRBD2 TRBV11-2 TGTGCCAGCAGCTTAGAGCTGGGACTAGCGGGGGGTAACTCCTACAATGAGCAGTTCTTC CASSLELGLAGGNSYNEQFF
TRBJ2-7 TRBD1 TRBV25-1 TGTGCCAGCAGTAAAGGACAGGGGCTACCCTACGAGCAGTACTTC CASSKGQGLPYEQYF
TRBJ1-5 NA TRBV7-6 TGTGCCAGCAGCTTAGATGAAGGGAGTCAGCCCCAGCATTTT CASSLDEGSQPQHF
TRBJ1-5 TRBD1 TRBV28 TGTGCCAGCAGAACCGGACAGGGGGCGGGTCAGCCCCAGCATTTT CASRTGQGAGQPQHF
TRBJ2-4 NA TRBV7-9 TGTGCCAGCAGCTCTGCGGGGGCCCCAAACATTCAGTACTTC CASSSAGAPNIQYF
TRBJ1-5 TRBD1 TRBV28 TGTGCCACCGTAACCGGGACAGGGGCCCAGCCCCAGCATTTT CATVTGTGAQPQHF
TRBJ1-6 NA TRBV6-6 TGTGCCAGCAGTTACACCAGGAATAATTCACCCCTCCACTTT CASSYTRNNSPLHF
TRBJ2-1 TRBD2 TRBV29-1 TGCAGCCCCTGGACTAGCGGGAGACACAATGAGCAGTTCTTC CSPWTSGRHNEQFF
TRBJ1-1 NA TRBV5-1 TGCGCCAGCAGCTTGGCGGGACTTATGGCGTCGAACACTGAAGCTTTCTTT CASSLAGLMASNTEAFF
TRBJ1-4 NA TRBV10-3 TGTGCCATCAGTGCCACAGGCGGTGAAAAACTGTTTTTT CAISATGGEKLFF
TRBJ1-5 NA TRBV16 TGTGCCAGCAGCCAATCTCTTCCGGGGAATCAGCCCCAGCATTTT CASSQSLPGNQPQHF
TRBJ2-3 NA TRBV6-6 TGTGCCAGCTGCGAAACAGATACGCAGTATTTT CASCETDTQYF
TRBJ1-6 TRBD1 TRBV5-6 TGTGCCAGCAGCTTGCTCGGGACAGGGGGATATAATTCACCCCTCCACTTT CASSLLGTGGYNSPLHF
TRBJ2-1 TRBD2 TRBV11-2 TGTGCCAGCATCGGAGGGACTAGCGGGACTTACAATGAGCAGTTCTTC CASIGGTSGTYNEQFF
TRBJ2-7 NA TRBV21-1 TGTGCCAGCAGCAACGGACAGGGGGGCTACGACGAGCAGTACTTC CASSNGQGGYDEQYF
TRBJ2-7 TRBD2 TRBV19 TGTGCCAGTAGTTTTACGACTAGCGGGAGTTACGAGCAGTACTTC CASSFTTSGSYEQYF
TRBJ1-4 NA TRBV7-2 TGTGCCAGCAGCTTTGGGCAGCTGGAAAAACTGTTTTTT CASSFGQLEKLFF
TRBJ2-7 NA TRBV7-2 TGTGCCAGCAGCCCATGGCCCGAGCAGTACTTC CASSPWPEQYF
TRBJ2-5 TRBD1 TRBV28 TGTGCCAGCCCACCTGGGACAGGGTCCATCCAAGAGACCCAGTACTTC CASPPGTGSIQETQYF
TRBJ2-3 TRBD2 TRBV19 TGTGCCAGTAGTCACGGCGGGAGCGGGGGTAGCACAGATACGCAGTATTTT CASSHGGSGGSTDTQYF
TRBJ1-4 NA TRBV5-1 TGCGCCAGCAGCCCCGGTTCCGGGACAACTAATGAAAAACTGTTTTTT CASSPGSGTTNEKLFF
TRBJ2-1 TRBD2 TRBV9 TGTGCCAGCAGCGTACCCAGCGGGGGGGGTAGCTGGGGCCCTGGCAATGAGCAGTTCTTC CASSVPSGGGSWGPGNEQFF
TRBJ2-7 NA TRBV7-6 TGTGCCAGCAGCTTAGCGGCACAGGTGGGCTACGAGCAGTACTTC CASSLAAQVGYEQYF
TRBJ1-5 NA TRBV28 TGTGCCAGCAGTCCCCACCAGGGGTCAAATCAGCCCCAGCATTTT CASSPHQGSNQPQHF
TRBJ1-4 NA TRBV5-1 TGCGCCAGCAGCTTAACAGGGGAAAAACTGTTTTTT CASSLTGEKLFF
TRBJ1-5 NA TRBV19 TGTGCCAGTAGTGGGGCAGGGCATCAGCCCCAGCATTTT CASSGAGHQPQHF
TRBJ2-7 TRBD2 TRBV30 TGTGCCTGGGGAGGACTAGCGAACTACGAGCAGTACTTC CAWGGLANYEQYF
TRBJ2-2 TRBD2 TRBV7-2 TGTGCCAGCAGCAGTCCTAGGGAGGGTATCAACACCGGGGAGCTGTTTTTT CASSSPREGINTGELFF
TRBJ2-5 NA TRBV5-5 TGTGCCAGCAGCCCCTCCCAAGAGACCCAGTACTTC CASSPSQETQYF
TRBJ1-1 NA TRBV18 TGTGCCAGCTCGAAGGACTACAACACTGAAGCTTTCTTT CASSKDYNTEAFF
TRBJ1-2 NA TRBV4-1 TGCGCCAGCAGCCAAGTCGGGGATGTAAAGGGCTATGGCTACACCTTC CASSQVGDVKGYGYTF
TRBJ2-5 TRBD1 TRBV6-5 TGTGCCAGCAGATCAGGGGGAACCAAAGAGACCCAGTACTTC CASRSGGTKETQYF
TRBJ2-2 TRBD2 TRBV5-1 TGCGCCAGCAGCTTACTAGCGATCGGGGAGCTGTTTTTT CASSLLAIGELFF
TRBJ2-1 NA TRBV6-6 TGTGCCAGCGGTACTAGATTGAATGAGCAGTTCTTC CASGTRLNEQFF